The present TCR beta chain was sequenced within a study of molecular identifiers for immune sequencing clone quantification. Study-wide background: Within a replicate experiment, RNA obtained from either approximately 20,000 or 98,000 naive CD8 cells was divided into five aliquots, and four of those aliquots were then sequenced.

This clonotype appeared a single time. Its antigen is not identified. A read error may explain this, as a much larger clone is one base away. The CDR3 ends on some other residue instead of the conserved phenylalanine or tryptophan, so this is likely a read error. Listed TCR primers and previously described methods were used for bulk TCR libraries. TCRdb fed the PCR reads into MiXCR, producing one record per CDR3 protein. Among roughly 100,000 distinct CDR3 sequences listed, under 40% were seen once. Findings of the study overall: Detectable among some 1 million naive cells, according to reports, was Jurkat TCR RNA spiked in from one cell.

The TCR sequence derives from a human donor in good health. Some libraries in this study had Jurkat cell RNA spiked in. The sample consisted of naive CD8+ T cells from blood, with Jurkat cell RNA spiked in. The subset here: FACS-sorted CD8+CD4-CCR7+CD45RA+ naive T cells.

The CDR3 sequence: CASSPRGVDTQYS. The CDR3 DNA is TGCGCCAGCAGCCCGAGAGGTGTAGATACGCAGTATTCT. The V call is TRBV4-3, the J call TRBJ2-3; D gene ambiguous. Germline V CDR1 and CDR2: LGHNA, YSLEER. CDR3 length: 13 residues. The V end lost 4 bases, the J end lost 5 bases, and 10 bases lay between the germline ends.